These T cell receptor beta chains were read from a single sample in a study of T-cell memory formation after mild COVID-19. MiXCR was run by TCRdb on the 5' RACE reads, yielding one entry per CDR3 protein. Of about 27,000 distinct CDR3 sequences listed, about 16% are singletons. Sequenced: PBMCs or a T cell subset sorted from them (not recorded which). These receptors all stem from an adult who had mild COVID-19 (a few samples of this study predate the infection). Cell type and time point are not known. The CDR3 runs from the conserved cysteine through the conserved F or W. A D gene is named only where the DNA matches it firmly. Clone sizes are given selectively: once, few, many, or a class where the clone is expanded.

V gene	clone size	J gene	D gene	CDR3 DNA	CDR3 protein
TRBV7-2	many	TRBJ2-6	-	TGTGCCAGCAGCCCCCGAGTAAGATCAGGAGCTGGGGCCAACGTCCTGACTTTC	CASSPRVRSGAGANVLTF
TRBV20-1	many	TRBJ2-5	-	TGCAGTGTTACTAGCTGGGAGACCCAGTACTTC	CSVTSWETQYF
TRBV5-4	few	TRBJ1-1	-	TGTGCCAGCAGCTTGGGACAGACTTACACTGAAGCTTTCTTT	CASSLGQTYTEAFF
TRBV6-6	many	TRBJ2-7	-	TGTGCCAGCAGTTATGGGACAAGCGGGATCCTCTCCTACGAGCAGTACTTC	CASSYGTSGILSYEQYF
TRBV5-1	-	TRBJ2-7	-	TGCGCCAGCAGCTTGGTAGAGGCCTACGAGCAGTACTTC	CASSLVEAYEQYF
TRBV12-3/TRBV12-4	many	TRBJ1-5	-	TGTGCCAGCAGTCCCTCCACGCTCGATCAGCCCCAGCATTTT	CASSPSTLDQPQHF
TRBV3-1	many	TRBJ2-2	-	TGTGCCAGCATGGGGACCGGGGAGCTGTTTTTT	CASMGTGELFF
TRBV7-9	many	TRBJ2-3	-	TGTGCCAGCATCCCTTCAAAGGGAGGCTCGGCAGATACGCAGTATTTT	CASIPSKGGSADTQYF
TRBV12-5	many	TRBJ2-7	-	TGTGCTAGTGGTTTGGTACCGGCTATTGAAGAAGCAGGGAATCCCTACGAGCAGTACTTC	CASGLVPAIEEAGNPYEQYF
TRBV27	many	TRBJ1-1	-	TGTGCCAGCAGTTACGACAGATACACTGAAGCTTTCTTT	CASSYDRYTEAFF
TRBV5-1	many	TRBJ2-7	-	TGCGCCAGCAGCGTCGGGCCCCCCGGGGCCTCCTACGAGCAGTACTTC	CASSVGPPGASYEQYF
TRBV5-1	-	TRBJ1-2	TRBD1	TGCGCCAGCAGCTTGGAACAGGGGTGGAATGGCTACACCTTC	CASSLEQGWNGYTF
TRBV29-1	many	TRBJ2-7	-	TGCAGCGTTGAAAAGGGTTCTGGCTACGAGCAGTACTTC	CSVEKGSGYEQYF
TRBV12-3/TRBV12-4	many	TRBJ2-2	-	TGTGCCAGCAGTTTGATTGGCGGTCCTGGAGGGGAGCTGTTTTTT	CASSLIGGPGGELFF
TRBV6-5	many	TRBJ2-3	TRBD2	TGTGCCAGCATGGCGGGGGGGCCTGAAGATACGCAGTATTTT	CASMAGGPEDTQYF
TRBV10-3	many	TRBJ2-1	-	TGTGCCATCAGTGAGAGAAGGGGGGACAATGAGCAGTTCTTC	CAISERRGDNEQFF
TRBV29-1	many	TRBJ2-1	TRBD1	TGCAGCGTTGGGGGGACAGGGGCCGGATCGAGGTTCTTC	CSVGGTGAGSRFF
TRBV7-9	many	TRBJ2-7	-	TGTGCCAGCAGCTCGGGTTTGACTGGCACCCGCTACGAGCAGTACTTC	CASSSGLTGTRYEQYF
TRBV29-1	many	TRBJ2-7	-	TGCAGCGTTGAAGGAGGACGGACCTACGAGCAGTACTTC	CSVEGGRTYEQYF
TRBV4-1	few	TRBJ1-2	-	TGCGCCAGCAGCCAAGTTCGTGGTTACAATGACTATGGCTACACCTTC	CASSQVRGYNDYGYTF
TRBV12-3/TRBV12-4	-	TRBJ1-5	-	TGTGCCAGCAGTTTAGTAGGGAGTTATCAGCCCCAGCATTTT	CASSLVGSYQPQHF
TRBV10-3	many	TRBJ1-5	-	TGTGCCATCAGTGTGGACAATCAGCCCCAGCATTTT	CAISVDNQPQHF
TRBV7-9	-	TRBJ2-1	-	TGTGCCAGCAGCCCTCTCATGGCAGGGCGCTACAATGAGCAGTTCTTC	CASSPLMAGRYNEQFF
TRBV5-1	many	TRBJ1-1	TRBD1	TGCGCCAGCAGCCTAGACAGGGATGTCACTGAAGCTTTCTTT	CASSLDRDVTEAFF
TRBV15	many	TRBJ2-1	-	TGTGCCACCAGCAGAGAGGAGGGCGCGTGGGGAGATGAGCAGTTCTTC	CATSREEGAWGDEQFF
TRBV12-3/TRBV12-4	few	TRBJ2-1	TRBD2	TGTGCCAGCAGTTTAGCGGGCGGGGGGGTTACCAATGAGCAGTTCTTC	CASSLAGGGVTNEQFF
TRBV7-2	many	TRBJ2-2	-	TGTGCCAGCAGCTTGGAGGCCGGGACAAACACCGGGGAGCTGTTTTTT	CASSLEAGTNTGELFF
TRBV30	few	TRBJ1-1	-	TGTGCCCTGATTGCCCGCCGTACTGGCGCTTTCTTT	CALIARRTGAFF
TRBV15	many	TRBJ1-3	-	TGTGCCACCCAAAAGGACTCTGGAAACACCATATATTTT	CATQKDSGNTIYF
TRBV9	many	TRBJ2-2	TRBD2	TGTGCCAGCAGCGTAGATAGGGCGGGGGAAGTGTACACCGGGGAGCTGTTTTTT	CASSVDRAGEVYTGELFF
TRBV11-3	few	TRBJ2-7	-	TGTGCCAGCAGTGTGGGGTTTATCTCCTACGAGCAGTACTTC	CASSVGFISYEQYF
TRBV13	-	TRBJ2-5	TRBD1	TGTGCCAGCAGTTATCCGGGACAGGGGGCCCAAGAGACCCAGTACTTC	CASSYPGQGAQETQYF
TRBV12-3/TRBV12-4	many	TRBJ1-2	-	TGTGCCAGCAGTTTTGAAGCCGTAGGCTACACCTTC	CASSFEAVGYTF
TRBV5-1	medium-sized	TRBJ2-2	-	TGCGCCAGTGGCCTGAAGGCGGGACGGTCGAACACCGGGGAGCTGTTTTTT	CASGLKAGRSNTGELFF
TRBV20-1	once	TRBJ2-7	TRBD2	TGCAGTGCCCGGACTAGCGGGAGGGCGAGCTCCTACGAGCAGTACTTC	CSARTSGRASSYEQYF
TRBV9	-	TRBJ2-1	-	TGTGCCAGCAGCGTAGACGTGAATGAGCAGTTCTTC	CASSVDVNEQFF
TRBV25-1	few	TRBJ1-3	-	TGTGCCAGCCAAGAAGGGTCCAACACCATATATTTT	CASQEGSNTIYF
TRBV5-6	-	TRBJ2-1	-	TGTGCCAGCACCCCCTGGAGGGGCCACAGCGAGCAGTTCTTC	CASTPWRGHSEQFF
TRBV7-9	-	TRBJ2-7	-	TGTGCCAGCCGCTCCAGGACCTCCTACGAGCAGTACTTC	CASRSRTSYEQYF
TRBV7-9	many	TRBJ1-1	-	TGTGCCAGCAGCTTAGGGGCAGAGAACACTGAAGCTTTCTTT	CASSLGAENTEAFF
TRBV12-3/TRBV12-4	many	TRBJ2-3	TRBD2	TGTGCCAGCAGTTTAGGTTGGTCTAGCGGGGGGAACACAGATACGCAGTATTTT	CASSLGWSSGGNTDTQYF
TRBV5-4	few	TRBJ1-2	TRBD1	TGTGCCAGCAGCTCCATAATGGACAGGGAGGGCTACACCTTC	CASSSIMDREGYTF
TRBV11-2	many	TRBJ2-2	-	TGTGCCAGCAGCTCTAACCCGGCCTCCGGGGAGCTGTTTTTT	CASSSNPASGELFF
TRBV2	-	TRBJ1-2	-	TGTGCCAGCAGAAGCGATGGCTACACCTTC	CASRSDGYTF
TRBV7-8	many	TRBJ2-1	-	TGTGCCAGCAGCTTAAGGGCTCTGGCTTCGGACAATGAGCAGTTCTTC	CASSLRALASDNEQFF
TRBV4-2	many	TRBJ1-1	-	TGTGCCAGCAGCCAAGTCGGCTGGGCCACGGGCAGGGACACTGAAGCTTTCTTT	CASSQVGWATGRDTEAFF
TRBV7-9	many	TRBJ2-3	-	TGTGCCAGCAGCTTAGAAGGAGGGGTCCAAGGAGATACGCAGTATTTT	CASSLEGGVQGDTQYF
TRBV12-3/TRBV12-4	many	TRBJ1-1	-	TGTGCCAGCATGTCAGGGATCACTGAAGCTTTCTTT	CASMSGITEAFF
TRBV10-3	many	TRBJ1-1	-	TGTGCCATCAGTGAGTCATTGGGTCTAGGGAACACTGAAGCTTTCTTT	CAISESLGLGNTEAFF
TRBV7-9	many	TRBJ2-2	TRBD2	TGTGCCAGCAGCTCCGGGACTAGCTCCGGGGAGCTGTTTTTT	CASSSGTSSGELFF
TRBV7-9	few	TRBJ2-7	TRBD2	TGTGCCAGCAGCTTGAGTAGCGGGGTCTACGAGCAGTACTTC	CASSLSSGVYEQYF
TRBV29-1	many	TRBJ2-7	TRBD1	TGCAGCGTGAAGCCGGGACAGGGAGCCTACGAGCAGTACTTC	CSVKPGQGAYEQYF
TRBV12-3/TRBV12-4	many	TRBJ1-1	TRBD1	TGTGCCAGCTCGGACAGGTCGAACACTGAAGCTTTCTTT	CASSDRSNTEAFF
TRBV6-5	many	TRBJ2-2	-	TGTGCCAGCAGTTATTTCGGGTCTCACACCGGGGAGCTGTTTTTT	CASSYFGSHTGELFF
TRBV21-1	many	TRBJ1-1	-	TGTGCCAGCAGCAGGAAGGGTTACACTGAAGCTTTCTTT	CASSRKGYTEAFF
TRBV11-1	-	TRBJ2-1	-	TGTGCCAGCAGCCGTCTAGGCCCCTACAATGAGCAGTTCTTC	CASSRLGPYNEQFF
TRBV11-2	medium-sized	TRBJ2-7	-	TGTGCCAGCAGCGTAAGCTACGAGCAGTACTTC	CASSVSYEQYF
TRBV7-9	-	TRBJ2-3	TRBD1	TGTGCCAGCAGCGAGACAGGGGATTACACAGATACGCAGTATTTT	CASSETGDYTDTQYF
TRBV15	many	TRBJ1-1	-	TGTGCCACCAGCAGAGATCTAAGGGGAACTGAAGCTTTCTTT	CATSRDLRGTEAFF
TRBV3-1	many	TRBJ2-7	-	TGTGCCAGCAGCCAGAGGGGCGAGCAGTACTTC	CASSQRGEQYF